This T cell receptor beta chain was sequenced for a study of blood T cells in healthy people across ages. Overall study findings and caveats: With donor CMV status unknown, expanded clonotype changes were possibly confounded.

A note on this clonotype: Its target is unknown.

Combining a sample-barcoded 5' primer with a J-beta primer mix, a second PCR ran for roughly 7 to 12 cycles. TCRdb reanalysed the 5' RACE reads using MiXCR and keeps one entry per CDR3 protein. The sample contains about 1.4 million distinct CDR3 sequences, 59% of which appear only once. CDR1 MGHRA and CDR2 YSYEKL come from the germline V gene. Trimming removed 0 bases at V and 5 bases at J, with 20 bases between. This CDR3 comprises 19 residues. The chain uses TRBV4-1 and TRBJ1-6; unclear D gene. The sequenced sample consisted of blood. This sequence was found in a man in his late teens or twenties in good health. CDR3 sequence reads: CASSQDRYRWGMDNSPLHF. The CDR3 nucleotides read TGCGCCAGCAGCCAAGATCGATACCGCTGGGGAATGGATAATTCACCCCTCCACTTT.